One sample yielded the 21 T cell receptor beta chains listed below, sequenced in a study of control samples from healthy donors and cancer patients (dated by TCRdb to the early 2020s). The library was obtained by the immunoSEQ multiplex PCR assay. The table comes from immuneACCESS by way of TCRdb, which keeps in-frame sequences with V and J called. Part of the clones is missing from these tables; in studies checked, under half for an unresolved V gene and the rest for unknown reasons. A total of 180,000 or so clones appear in this sample, about 94% of them only once. The top ten clonotypes cover approximately 4% of the sample. Material: blood. Every receptor here comes from a woman aged 60 to 75 in good health.

Note on this clone: This sample also contains other DNA sequences that code for the same CDR3. CDR3 sequence (DNA): TGTGCCAGCAGTTACTCGCCAGGGAACACTGAAGCTTTCTTT. This sequence encodes CASSYSPGNTEAFF. The chain employs TRBV6-5 and TRBJ1-1, with D unresolved. This CDR3 has 14 amino acids. Trimming cost V 0 bases and J 1 base, with 6 bases left between them. Per germline, CDR1 MNHEY and CDR2 SVGAGI.

The rearrangement uses TRBV4-2 and TRBJ1-4; TRBD1 is a possible D gene (5 bases). V shed 3 bases and J shed 3 bases, with 14 bases lying between them. The germline gives CDR1 LGHNA, CDR2 YNFKEQ. The CDR3 covers 16 residues. CDR3 loop: CASSQRFGGANEKLFF. Written as DNA, the CDR3 is TGTGCCAGCAGCCAGCGGTTTGGGGGTGCTAATGAAAAACTGTTTTTT.

This rearrangement joins TRBV9 to TRBJ1-1; TRBD1 matches at 8 bases. CDR1 SGDLS and CDR2 YYNGEE come from the germline V gene. V shed 3 bases and J 0 bases; nucleotides not matched to a gene: 7. This CDR3 region has 16 residues. CDR3 residues: CASSAGQGRVNTEAFF. The CDR3 coding sequence is TGTGCCAGCAGCGCCGGACAGGGAAGAGTGAACACTGAAGCTTTCTTT. Full variable domain (missing parts from reference TRBV9 and TRBJ1-1): DSGVTQTPKHLITATGQRVTLRCSPRSGDLSVYWYQQSLDQGLQFLIQYYNGEERAKGNILERFSAQQFPDLHSELNLSSLELGDSALYFCASSAGQGRVNTEAFFGQGTRLTVV.

V gene TRBV18 combines with J gene TRBJ2-3; either TRBD1 or TRBD2 may fit D (7 bases each). V was pared by 0 bases and J by 4 bases, with 14 bases between. CDR1 KGHSH and CDR2 LQKENI come from the germline V gene. The CDR3 runs to 16 residues. DNA of the CDR3: TGTGCCAGCTCACCACCGGCAGGGGGGGGTCCAGATACGCAGTATTTT. It specifies CASSPPAGGGPDTQYF.

The chain employs TRBV2 and TRBJ1-2, with 8 bases that match TRBD1. The V and J ends lost 0 bases and 8 bases, in that order; junction bases with no gene match: 5. The CDR3 extends over 14 amino acids. Germline assignment: CDR1 SNHLY and CDR2 FYNNEI. The CDR3 reads CASSEATGAKGYTF. CDR3 DNA: TGTGCCAGCAGTGAAGCGACAGGGGCGAAGGGCTACACCTTC.

The rearrangement uses TRBV6-6 and TRBJ2-2; TRBD1 matches at 7 bases. The germline V gene encodes CDR1 MNHNY and CDR2 SVGAGI (reference sequence). Trimming removed 2 bases from V and 7 bases from J; junction bases left unmatched: 4. The CDR3 sequence is 14 residues long. CDR3: CASSYLDRDGELFF. CDR3 nucleotide sequence: TGTGCCAGCAGTTACCTCGACAGGGACGGGGAGCTGTTTTTT.

J is TRBJ2-5 and V is TRBV5-1; a possible D gene is TRBD2 (6 bases). V was cut by 2 bases and J by 5 bases, with 16 bases left in between. Germline V gene sequence: CDR1 SGHRS, CDR2 YFSETQ. The CDR3 extends over 15 amino acids. The CDR3 bases are TGCGCCAGCAGCTTTAGCCCGACTAGTGGTGAGACCCAGTACTTC. This sequence encodes CASSFSPTSGETQYF.

Written as DNA, the CDR3 is TGTGCCAGCAGCCTAAGACAGGGGAGGAACACTGAAGCTTTCTTT. Protein: CASSLRQGRNTEAFF. V and J are TRBV5-4 and TRBJ1-1; 8 positions agree with TRBD1. After removal of 4 bases from V and 1 base from J, the junction contained 6 bases not matched to a gene. This CDR3 has 15 amino acids. Germline assignment: CDR1 SGHNT and CDR2 YYREEE (reference sequence). Full variable domain (missing parts from reference TRBV5-4 and TRBJ1-1): ETGVTQSPTHLIKTRGQQVTLRCSSQSGHNTVSWYQQALGQGPQFIFQYYREEENGRGNFPPRFSGLQFPNYSSELNVNALELDDSALYLCASSLRQGRNTEAFFGQGTRLTVV.

J is TRBJ2-5 and V is TRBV10-1, with 7 bases aligning to TRBD1. This CDR3 contains 17 residues. V dropped 2 bases and J dropped 4; count of bases not matched to a gene: 13. In germline, CDR1 is WNHNN, CDR2 SYGVQD (reference sequence). The DNA of the CDR3 is TGCGCCAGCAGTGAGGCCCCACAGGGGATCCCTCTAGAGACCCAGTACTTC. Translated: CASSEAPQGIPLETQYF.

The chain uses TRBV30 and TRBJ2-7; D is possibly TRBD1 or TRBD2 (6 bases each). The CDR3 covers 15 residues. Trimming took 0 bases from V and 0 from J, leaving 12 bases between them. CDR1 and CDR2 from the germline V gene are GTSNPN and SVGIG (reference sequence). The DNA of the CDR3 is TGTGCCTGGAGTGTCCCGGGGGCAGTCTCCTACGAGCAGTACTTC. As protein: CAWSVPGAVSYEQYF.

The rearrangement links TRBV2 to TRBJ1-2; D might be TRBD1 (6 bases). Germline assignment: CDR1 SNHLY and CDR2 FYNNEI. V was clipped by 6 bases and J by 8 bases, with 19 bases between them. The CDR3 has 14 residues. In nucleotides, the CDR3 is TGTGCCAGCAGAAGACAGGCCTCCCGAGAAGGCTACACCTTC. It specifies CASRRQASREGYTF.

In this sample, this clone turned up once. The chain couples TRBV19 to TRBJ2-5; D might be TRBD1 or TRBD2, each matching 5 bases. The CDR3 length is 14 residues. Germline V gives CDR1 LNHDA, CDR2 SQIVND (reference sequence). V dropped 3 bases and J dropped 2 bases, with 10 bases sitting between them. CDR3 protein: CASSILGTQETQYF. The CDR3 bases are TGTGCCAGTAGTATTCTCGGGACGCAAGAGACCCAGTACTTC.

The CDR3 coding sequence is TGTGCCAGTAGTATGTGGGGCCAGGTAGAGCCCCAGCATTTT. This codes for CASSMWGQVEPQHF. This rearrangement joins TRBV19 to TRBJ1-5; perhaps TRBD1 as D (5 bases). The CDR3 runs to 14 residues. Trimming pared 3 bases from V and 8 bases from J, leaving 14 bases between. Germline V lookup: CDR1 LNHDA, CDR2 SQIVND (reference sequence).

This clone has only one observation. The gene calls are TRBV5-6 and TRBJ1-6; unclear D gene. V was trimmed by 0 bases and J by 9 bases, leaving 10 bases between them. The CDR3 consists of 14 residues. Germline V gene lookup returns CDR1 SGHDT and CDR2 YYEEEE. The CDR3 DNA reads TGTGCCAGCAGCTTGGAGGTCCGGAGTTCACCCCTCCACTTT. Its protein product is CASSLEVRSSPLHF.

This chain uses TRBV4-3 with TRBJ1-4, with unresolved D. The CDR3 covers 13 residues. Trimming took 1 base from V and 7 from J, leaving 7 bases between them. The V gene's germline CDR1 is LGHNA and CDR2 YSLEER. The CDR3 bases are TGCGCCAGCAGCCAAGGCGCGGGTGAAAAACTGTTTTTT. Translation gives CASSQGAGEKLFF.

Notes on this clone: The sample contains more than one DNA sequence encoding this CDR3. In nucleotides, the CDR3 is TGTGCGGGGGGGCGAGGGGGGCCGACCTACGAGCAGTACTTC. This codes for CAGGRGGPTYEQYF. The chain joins TRBV30 to TRBJ2-7, with a weak D call TRBD2 (7 bases). There are 14 residues in the CDR3. The germline V gene has CDR1 GTSNPN and CDR2 SVGIG (reference sequence).

This chain links TRBV7-2 with TRBJ1-1; no firm D call. The germline CDR1 and CDR2 sequences are SGHTA and FQGNSA. The CDR3 totals 15 residues. V was shortened by 3 bases and J by 1 base, with 12 bases between the two germline ends. This CDR3 is CASSFRFERNTEAFF. Written as DNA, the CDR3 is TGTGCCAGCAGCTTTAGGTTTGAGAGGAACACTGAAGCTTTCTTT.

CDR3 amino acids: CASSRTPGDTEAFF. The CDR3 region has the DNA TGTGCCAGCAGCCGGACGCCCGGAGACACTGAAGCTTTCTTT. J is TRBJ1-1 and V is TRBV3-1 (or the pseudogene TRBV3-2); D call uncertain. Germline CDR1 is LGHDT and CDR2 is YNNKEL (reference sequence). V gave up 4 bases and J gave up 3 bases, with 12 bases separating them. The CDR3 totals 14 residues.

The chain is built from TRBV5-1 and TRBJ1-2; 8 bases are a match to TRBD1. The germline CDR1 and CDR2 sequences are SGHRS and YFSETQ. This CDR3 has 13 amino acids. Unmatched junction bases numbered 2, after V lost 1 base and J lost 6 bases. In DNA, the CDR3 is TGCGCCAGCAGCTTGTCAGGGGGCCATGGCTACACCTTC. Its translation: CASSLSGGHGYTF.

The V and J genes are TRBV9 and TRBJ1-6; 10 positions agree with TRBD1. The CDR3 loop spans 15 amino acids. The V gene end was trimmed by 0 bases and the J gene end by 10 bases; junction bases not matched to a gene: 4. CDR1 and CDR2 from the germline V gene are SGDLS and YYNGEE. CDR3 DNA sequence: TGTGCCAGCAGCGTAGTAGGGACAGGGGTATCACCCCTCCACTTT. This gives the protein CASSVVGTGVSPLHF.

The V call is TRBV19, the J call TRBJ1-5; 8 bases line up with TRBD1. Germline V lookup: CDR1 LNHDA, CDR2 SQIVND (reference sequence). The CDR3 spans 15 residues. Trimming removed 5 bases from V and 1 base from J; junction bases left unmatched: 4. This CDR3 reads CASSPDRVSNQPQHF. The DNA of the CDR3 is TGTGCCAGTAGTCCGGACAGGGTCAGCAATCAGCCCCAGCATTTT.